This TCR beta chain was sequenced for a study of T cells after yellow fever vaccination. TCRdb reanalysed the 5' RACE reads using MiXCR and keeps one entry per CDR3 protein. The sample yields 350,000 to 450,000 distinct CDR3 sequences, under 20% seen once. This clonotype was seen a few times. The CDR3 has 17 residues. V shed 3 bases and J 2 bases; nucleotides not matched to a gene: 12. The sample in question was PBMCs, obtained before the yellow fever booster vaccination. The chain employs TRBV12-3 or TRBV12-4 and TRBJ2-5; 7 bases agree with TRBD1. This receptor was taken from a young man who received the YFV17D yellow fever vaccine. The CDR3 spells CASSLSPHRGGQETQYF. The CDR3 region has the DNA TGTGCCAGCAGTTTGTCTCCCCACAGGGGTGGGCAAGAGACCCAGTACTTC.